These T cell receptor beta chains were read from a single sample in a study of cytomegalovirus exposure and HLA in healthy donors. Method: immunoSEQ multiplex PCR; TCRdb's copy keeps in-frame clones and lacks some. The data contain roughly 190,000 clones, about 87% of them singletons. The specimen was PBMCs. The source is a man between 25 and 39 years old in good health and CMV-seronegative. Each CDR3 is given with its conserved first and last residue.

v_call	j_call	cdr3_length	cdr3_aa
TRBV5-1	TRBJ2-1	16	CASSLRLAGDYNEQFF
TRBV5-1	TRBJ2-7	14	CASSPRHRGPEQYF
TRBV5-5	TRBJ1-1	14	CASSLVQLNTEAFF
TRBV7-6	TRBJ2-2	20	CASSLSWTPPGQTQDGELFF
TRBV4-3	TRBJ1-1	13	CASSQAGNTEAFF
TRBV6-5	TRBJ1-2	15	CASSYSEDSSYGYTF
TRBV4-3	TRBJ1-5	17	CASSQDQISNSNQPQHF
TRBV4-2	TRBJ1-5	15	CASSQRDGFGQPQHF
TRBV19	TRBJ2-3	16	CASSYLGQGSTDTQYF
TRBV2	TRBJ2-1	13	CASSKTGVDEQFF
TRBV5-6	TRBJ2-5	12	CASSLRRETQYF
TRBV7-6	TRBJ2-7	13	CASSLGQGGEQYF
TRBV18	TRBJ2-2	16	CASFSPGQALTGELFF
TRBV6-6	TRBJ1-1	15	CASRGFQGTDTEAFF
TRBV5-1	TRBJ2-1	11	CASFAGDEQFF
TRBV28	TRBJ2-7	14	CASSLGGRGYEQYF
TRBV5-4	TRBJ1-1	12	CASSLQNTEAFF
TRBV4-1	NA	14	CASSQKTDPYEQYF
TRBV15	TRBJ1-1	13	CATSRKAVTEAFF
TRBV5-1	TRBJ2-3	15	CASSSYRVPTDTQYF
TRBV5-4	TRBJ1-2	12	CASSLTNYGYTF
TRBV5-6	TRBJ2-2	19	CASSFTGLDINTYTGELFF
TRBV5-1	TRBJ2-2	15	CASSHNEQDTGELFF
TRBV5-4	TRBJ2-7	15	CASSLSGTGGLEQYF
TRBV28	TRBJ2-5	14	CASSSQDRKETQYF
TRBV4-3	TRBJ2-5	13	CASSQEGLQAQYF
TRBV11-2	TRBJ1-6	16	CASSLDFSGGHSPLHF
TRBV5-1	TRBJ1-4	13	CASSRDRGEKLFF
TRBV11-3	TRBJ2-7	15	CASSLGGTGTYEQYF
TRBV28	TRBJ1-1	12	CASSLLFTEAFF
TRBV7-9	TRBJ1-2	15	CASSPRQALLYGYTF
TRBV18	TRBJ1-4	12	CASGTDNEKLFF
TRBV14	TRBJ2-3	16	CASSPPRQGLPDTQYF
TRBV11-2	TRBJ1-1	15	CASSLERGPDTEAFF
TRBV30	TRBJ1-4	14	CAWNSRGVGEKLFF
TRBV5-1	TRBJ1-1	14	CASSPSRQRTEAFF
TRBV28	TRBJ2-7	14	CASSPYGQRYEQYF
TRBV5-1	TRBJ1-1	16	CASSLGTGSMNTEAFF
TRBV28	TRBJ2-3	12	CASRTGADTQYF
TRBV7-2	TRBJ2-3	14	CASSGTSTVDTQYF